This T cell receptor (beta chain) was captured by sequencing in a study of OX40 agonist ivuxolimab in advanced cancers. Study context: Ivuxolimab, an antibody that agonizes OX40 (CD134), was administered to the patients.

The assay was immunoSEQ multiplex PCR, and TCRdb's table has in-frame clones only and misses some. The sample carries about 61,000 clones, roughly four fifths recorded once. This clone was seen just once. The antigen is unknown. Study-level points and caveats: Relative to CD4+ cells, CD8+ T cells on average had more expanded clones.

The specimen comprised CD4+ or CD8+ T cells sorted from blood, sampled in a trial of the OX40 agonist ivuxolimab. The sequence was obtained from an adult with an advanced solid tumor such as melanoma, head and neck, liver or kidney cancer.

CDR3 sequence (DNA): TGTGCCAGCAGTTACTCGATTGGAGGCAATCAGCCCCAGCATTTT. Amino acid sequence: CASSYSIGGNQPQHF. V usage is TRBV6-5 and J usage is TRBJ1-5; D not certain. CDR1 is MNHEY, CDR2 SVGAGI, per germline. The length of the CDR3 is 15 residues. Trimming cost V 0 bases and J 2 bases, with 8 bases left between them.